Listed below are T cell receptor beta chains from one sample, sequenced in a study of cytomegalovirus exposure and HLA in healthy donors. Sequenced by immunoSEQ multiplex PCR; TCRdb stores in-frame clones only, minus some. The table lists about 160,000 clones, roughly three quarters of them singletons. The specimen sequenced was PBMCs. These receptors came from a woman aged 40 to 50 in good health and CMV-seropositive. The CDR3 runs from the conserved cysteine through the conserved F or W. Fields, in order: D gene, V gene, J gene, clone size, CDR3 length, CDR3 DNA, CDR3 protein. A D gene is named only where the DNA matches it firmly. Clone size appears in some rows only: once, few, many, or a class for an expanded clone.

.	TRBV30	TRBJ2-1	.	12	TGTGCCTGGAATACCCGAGGGTGGGAGCAGTTCTTC	CAWNTRGWEQFF
TRBD1	TRBV7-9	TRBJ2-3	.	14	TGTGCCAGCAGCTTCACAGGGGGCACAGATACGCAGTATTTT	CASSFTGGTDTQYF
TRBD2	TRBV30	TRBJ2-3	.	17	TGTGCCTGGTCTCTGCGGGGGGGATTATTAGGCACAGATACGCAGTATTTT	CAWSLRGGLLGTDTQYF
.	TRBV6-1	TRBJ1-6	.	14	TGTGCCAGCAGTGATTTCGGGGATAATTCACCCCTCCACTTT	CASSDFGDNSPLHF
.	TRBV29-1	TRBJ2-2	.	13	TGCAGCGCTGGGACAAGTAACACCGGGGAGCTGTTTTTT	CSAGTSNTGELFF
TRBD1	TRBV14	TRBJ1-4	.	14	TGTGCCAGCAGCCAACGTCTCCAGGGGGGAAAACTGTTTTTT	CASSQRLQGGKLFF
.	TRBV5-5	TRBJ1-5	.	17	TGTGCCAGCAGCTTGACCCCGCAGACATCTAGCAATCAGCCCCAGCATTTT	CASSLTPQTSSNQPQHF
.	TRBV5-1	TRBJ1-1	.	14	TGCGCCAGCACGGAGGTCTCGGGGATACCTGAAGCTTTCTTT	CASTEVSGIPEAFF
.	TRBV9	TRBJ1-3	.	16	TGTGCCAGCAGCGTAGGAGACAGAATCTCTGGAAACACCATATATTTT	CASSVGDRISGNTIYF
.	TRBV6-5	TRBJ1-2	.	13	TGTGCCAGCAGTGTGAACAGGGCTCGGGGCTACACCTTC	CASSVNRARGYTF
TRBD1	TRBV7-2	TRBJ2-7	.	17	TGTGCCAGCAGCTTAGGGGGGGGTGGGACAGGGGACCACGAGCAGTACTTC	CASSLGGGGTGDHEQYF
TRBD1	TRBV7-3	TRBJ2-1	.	15	TGTGCCAGCAGCTCAACCGGGACAGGGTTCAATGAGCAGTTCTTC	CASSSTGTGFNEQFF
.	TRBV5-6	TRBJ2-7	.	14	TGTGCCAGCAGCTTTGGGCAGACCTCCTACGAGCAGTACTTC	CASSFGQTSYEQYF
.	TRBV7-9	TRBJ1-1	.	14	TGTTCCAGCAGCTTCTTCCAGGGGAACACTGAAGCTTTCTTT	CSSSFFQGNTEAFF
TRBD1	TRBV18	TRBJ1-1	.	15	TGTGCCAGCTCACCACCGGGACAGATCCACACTGAAGCTTTCTTT	CASSPPGQIHTEAFF
.	TRBV7-2	TRBJ1-2	.	14	TGTGCCAGCAGCTCCGAGACACTCAACTATGGCTACACCTTC	CASSSETLNYGYTF
TRBD1	TRBV28	TRBJ1-5	once	16	TGTGCCAGCAGTTTACGTGCGGGACAGGGAAATCAGCCCCAGCATTTT	CASSLRAGQGNQPQHF
.	TRBV13	TRBJ2-7	.	11	TGTGCCAGCAGCCCGGGCTACGAGCAGTACTTC	CASSPGYEQYF
TRBD2	TRBV4-1	TRBJ2-2	.	19	TGCACCAGCAGCCAACCGGGACTAGCTGGGGTGGTTATCACCGGGGAGCTGTTTTTT	CTSSQPGLAGVVITGELFF
.	TRBV11-2	TRBJ2-7	.	15	TGTGCCAGCAGCTTAGGTGGCAGGGGACCCTACGAGCAGTACTTC	CASSLGGRGPYEQYF
TRBD2	TRBV6-5	TRBJ2-3	many	15	TGTGCCAGCAGTGGGACTAGCGTGAGCACAGATACGCAGTATTTT	CASSGTSVSTDTQYF
.	TRBV4-3	TRBJ1-3	.	17	TGCGCCAGCAGCCAAGAAACGACAGGTTCTACTGGAAACACCATATATTTT	CASSQETTGSTGNTIYF